The 5 T cell receptor beta chains given below trace back to one sample, sequenced in a study of shared clonotypes between healthy human individuals. In the naive CD8 group, cells lacked CD45RO and were positively selected for CCR7, so terminally differentiated effector memory CD45RA+ cells were left out. Repertoires were generated with immunoSEQ multiplex PCR, while TCRdb's copy carries only in-frame clones and drops some. The sample includes around 2,000,000 clones, under 95% of them seen just once. Sequencing was performed on naive CD8+ T cells from PBMCs. These TCRs come from a man aged 18 to 29 in good health. Some clones in this sample may be carry-over from other donors' samples.

The chain recombines TRBV27 with TRBJ2-1; 10 bases fit TRBD2. The CDR3 is 14 amino acids. The germline V gene has CDR1 MNHEY and CDR2 SMNVEV (reference sequence). The V and J ends lost 5 bases and 6 bases, in that order; junction bases with no gene match: 4. CDR3 amino acids: CASSLAGELNEQFF. The CDR3 DNA sequence: TGTGCCAGCAGTCTAGCGGGAGAACTCAATGAGCAGTTCTTC.

This clone was recorded only once. The J gene is TRBJ2-1, the V gene TRBV9; D gene uncertain. Germline V lookup: CDR1 SGDLS, CDR2 YYNGEE. The CDR3 is 10 residues long. V lost 9 bases to trimming and J lost 8 bases, with 9 bases between them. The CDR3 DNA follows: TGTGCCACCACCCCCGATGAGCAGTTCTTC. Its translation is CATTPDEQFF.

This sequence joins TRBV28 and TRBJ2-5; 7 bases are shared with TRBD1. V lost 2 bases to trimming and J lost 3 bases; unmatched junction nucleotides: 6. The CDR3 has 15 amino acids. CDR1 MDHEN and CDR2 SYDVKM come from the germline V gene. The DNA of the CDR3 is TGTGCCAGCAGTTTAACCGACAGGGTGGAAGAGACCCAGTACTTC. Its protein is CASSLTDRVEETQYF.

J is TRBJ2-5 and V is TRBV27, with 14 positions matching TRBD2. Trimming removed 7 bases from V and 6 bases from J; junction bases left unmatched: 7. The CDR3 runs 15 residues. The germline V gene has CDR1 MNHEY and CDR2 SMNVEV (reference sequence). This CDR3 is CASTPGTSGSKTQYF. Written as DNA, the CDR3 is TGTGCCAGCACCCCGGGGACTAGCGGGAGTAAGACCCAGTACTTC.

The rearrangement joins TRBV11-2 to TRBJ2-7; 9 positions agree with TRBD2. This CDR3 has 15 amino acids. Germline V gene data show CDR1 as SGHAT and CDR2 as FQNNGV. V dropped 1 base and J dropped 3; count of bases not matched to a gene: 4. DNA of the CDR3: TGTGCCAGCAGCTTAGTGGCGGGAGGGATCTACGAGCAGTACTTC. This sequence encodes CASSLVAGGIYEQYF. Filled out from reference TRBV11-2 and TRBJ2-7, the complete variable domain reads EAGVAQSPRYKIIEKRQSVAFWCNPISGHATLYWYQQILGQGPKLLIQFQNNGVVDDSQLPKDRFSAERLKGVDSTLKIQPAKLEDSAVYLCASSLVAGGIYEQYFGPGTRLTVT.